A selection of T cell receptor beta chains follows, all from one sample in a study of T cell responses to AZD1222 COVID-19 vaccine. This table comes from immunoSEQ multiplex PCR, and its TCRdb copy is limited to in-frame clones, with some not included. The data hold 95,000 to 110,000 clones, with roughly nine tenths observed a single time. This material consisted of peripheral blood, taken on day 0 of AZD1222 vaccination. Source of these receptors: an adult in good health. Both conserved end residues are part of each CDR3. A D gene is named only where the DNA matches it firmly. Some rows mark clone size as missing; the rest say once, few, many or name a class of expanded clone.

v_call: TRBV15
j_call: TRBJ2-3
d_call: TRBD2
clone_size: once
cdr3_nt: TGTGCCACCAGCCTGGCCGGGGGGGATACGCAGTATTTT
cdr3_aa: CATSLAGGDTQYF

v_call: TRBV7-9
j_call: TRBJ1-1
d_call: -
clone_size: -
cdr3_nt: TGTGCCAGCAGCTTAGTCGCCAGCGAAGCTTTCTTT
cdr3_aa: CASSLVASEAFF

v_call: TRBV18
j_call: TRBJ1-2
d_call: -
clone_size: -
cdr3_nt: TGTGCCAGCTCACCCCCCTTACAGATGCCTAACTATGGCTACACCTTC
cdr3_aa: CASSPPLQMPNYGYTF

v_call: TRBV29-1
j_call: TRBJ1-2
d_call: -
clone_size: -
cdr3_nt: TGCAGCGTTGAATTACAGGATTATGGCTACACCTTC
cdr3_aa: CSVELQDYGYTF

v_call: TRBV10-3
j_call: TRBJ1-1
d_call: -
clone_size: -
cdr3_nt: TGTGCCATCAGTAACCGGGAGGGGGTCGACACTGAAGCTTTCTTT
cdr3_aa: CAISNREGVDTEAFF

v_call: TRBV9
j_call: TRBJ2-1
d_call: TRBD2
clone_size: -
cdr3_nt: TGTGCCAGCAGCGTAAGCGGCAATAGCGGGGCGGTAAATGAGCAGTTCTTC
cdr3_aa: CASSVSGNSGAVNEQFF

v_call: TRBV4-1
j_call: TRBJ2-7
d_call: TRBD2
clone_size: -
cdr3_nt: TGCGCCAGCAGCCAAGACGCGGGGGGAGGTTACGAGCAGTACTTC
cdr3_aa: CASSQDAGGGYEQYF

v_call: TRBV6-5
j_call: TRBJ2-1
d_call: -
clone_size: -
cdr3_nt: TGTGCCAGCAGTTACTCGGTTGAGCAGTTCTTC
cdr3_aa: CASSYSVEQFF

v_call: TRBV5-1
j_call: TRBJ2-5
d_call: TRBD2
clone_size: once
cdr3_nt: TGCGCCAGCAGCTTGAGGACTAGCCAAGAGACCCAGTACTTC
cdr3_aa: CASSLRTSQETQYF

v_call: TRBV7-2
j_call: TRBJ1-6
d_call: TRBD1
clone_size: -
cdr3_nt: TGTGCCAGCAGCTTACCCCCGACAGGGTTTTCAGTTTCACCCCTCCACTTT
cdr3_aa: CASSLPPTGFSVSPLHF

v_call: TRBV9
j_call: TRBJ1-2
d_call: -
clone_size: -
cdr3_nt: TGTGCCTCGAAGCAGGCAGTCTCCAGTTGGGGCTACACCTTC
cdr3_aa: CASKQAVSSWGYTF

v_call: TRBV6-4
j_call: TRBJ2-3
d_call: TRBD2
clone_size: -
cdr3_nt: TGTGCCAGCAGTGCCCTAGCGGGAGACTCAGATACGCAGTATTTT
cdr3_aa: CASSALAGDSDTQYF

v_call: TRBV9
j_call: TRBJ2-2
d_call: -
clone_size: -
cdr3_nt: TGTGCCAGCAGTTCTTCAGGGGTCACCGGGGAGCTGTTTTTT
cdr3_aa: CASSSSGVTGELFF

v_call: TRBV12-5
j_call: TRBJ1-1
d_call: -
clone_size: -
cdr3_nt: TGTGCTAGTTCCGGAGAGGGAGAAGGGAACACTGAAGCTTTCTTT
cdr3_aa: CASSGEGEGNTEAFF

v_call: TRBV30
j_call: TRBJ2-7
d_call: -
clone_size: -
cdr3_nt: TGTGCCTGGAGTGTAGGGGGTATAACCTACGAGCAGTACTTC
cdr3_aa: CAWSVGGITYEQYF

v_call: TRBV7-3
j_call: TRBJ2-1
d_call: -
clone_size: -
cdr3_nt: TGTGCCAGCAGCTTAGACCTGAGCTCCTACAATGAGCAGTTCTTC
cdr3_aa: CASSLDLSSYNEQFF

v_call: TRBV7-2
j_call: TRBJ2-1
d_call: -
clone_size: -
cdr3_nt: TGTGCCAGCAGCTTAGGAATTGGGGGCGAGCAGTTCTTC
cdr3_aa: CASSLGIGGEQFF

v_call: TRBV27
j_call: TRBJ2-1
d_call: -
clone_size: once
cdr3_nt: TGTGCCAGCAGTTTAGACGCCGGCGGCTCCTACAATGAGCAGTTCTTC
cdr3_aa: CASSLDAGGSYNEQFF

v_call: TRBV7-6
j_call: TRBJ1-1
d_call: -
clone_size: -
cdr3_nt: TGTGCCAGCAGCTTAAGGGAAGAAGGGGGGAGCACTGAAGCTTTCTTT
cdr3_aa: CASSLREEGGSTEAFF

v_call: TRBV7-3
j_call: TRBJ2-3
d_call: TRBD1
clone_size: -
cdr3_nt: TGTGCCAGCAGCTTAGGGGGACAGGGCTCAGATACGCAGTATTTT
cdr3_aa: CASSLGGQGSDTQYF

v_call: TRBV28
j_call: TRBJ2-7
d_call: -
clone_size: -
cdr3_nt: TGTGCCAGCAGTCCCCCCGGCAGGCCCTACGAGCAGTACTTC
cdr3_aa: CASSPPGRPYEQYF

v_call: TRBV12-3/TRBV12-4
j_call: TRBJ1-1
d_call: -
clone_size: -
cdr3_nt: TGTGCCAGCAGTAGGAATCTTGAAGCTTTCTTT
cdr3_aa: CASSRNLEAFF

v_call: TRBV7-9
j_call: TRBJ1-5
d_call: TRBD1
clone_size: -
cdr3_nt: TGTGCCAGCAGCTACGGGACAGGGAATAGCAATCAGCCCCAGCATTTT
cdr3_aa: CASSYGTGNSNQPQHF

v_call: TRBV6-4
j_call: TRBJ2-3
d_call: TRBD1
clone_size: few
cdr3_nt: TGTGCCAGCAGTGAGGTAAACAGGGGGCGCGATCCACCAAACACAGATACGCAGTATTTT
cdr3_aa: CASSEVNRGRDPPNTDTQYF

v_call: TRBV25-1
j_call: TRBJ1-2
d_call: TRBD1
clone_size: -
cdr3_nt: TGTGCCAGCAGTGATCCGAACAGGGGCCTCTATGGCTACACCTTC
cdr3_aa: CASSDPNRGLYGYTF

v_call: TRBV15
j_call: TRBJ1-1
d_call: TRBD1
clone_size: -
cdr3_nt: TGTGCCACCAGCAGAGATTGGACAGGGGGCGCTGAAGCTTTCTTT
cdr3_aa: CATSRDWTGGAEAFF

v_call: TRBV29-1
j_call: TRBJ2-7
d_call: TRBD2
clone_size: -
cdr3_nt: TGCAGCGTTCTCCCCGGGACTAGCGGGAGTTACGAGCAGTACTTC
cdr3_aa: CSVLPGTSGSYEQYF

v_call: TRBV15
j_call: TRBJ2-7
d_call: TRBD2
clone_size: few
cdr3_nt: TGTGCCACCAGCAGAGACCTCCTAGCGGGGGAATACGAGCAGTACTTC
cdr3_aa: CATSRDLLAGEYEQYF

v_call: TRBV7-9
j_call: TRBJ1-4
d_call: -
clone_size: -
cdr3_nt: TGTGCCAGCAGCTTAGCGGGCAAGGTTGAAAAACTGTTTTTT
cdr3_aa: CASSLAGKVEKLFF

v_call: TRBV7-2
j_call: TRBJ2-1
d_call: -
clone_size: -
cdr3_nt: TGTGCCAGCACTCCCGCGGTGGGGGGGCTAAATGAGCAGTTCTTC
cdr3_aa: CASTPAVGGLNEQFF

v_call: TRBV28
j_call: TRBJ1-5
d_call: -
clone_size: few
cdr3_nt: TGTGCCAGCAGTCCGGCGGGAGGGGTCGGCAATCAGCCCCAGCATTTT
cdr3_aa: CASSPAGGVGNQPQHF

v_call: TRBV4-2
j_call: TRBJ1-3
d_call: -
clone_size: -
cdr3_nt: TGTGCCAGCAGCCAGGACCTCTCTGGAAACACCATATATTTT
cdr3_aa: CASSQDLSGNTIYF

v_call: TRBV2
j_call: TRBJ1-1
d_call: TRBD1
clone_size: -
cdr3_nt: TGTGCCAGCAGTCCCACAGGGGTGAACACTGAAGCTTTCTTT
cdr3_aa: CASSPTGVNTEAFF

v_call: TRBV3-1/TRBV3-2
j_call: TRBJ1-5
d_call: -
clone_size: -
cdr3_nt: TGTGCCAGCAGCCCAGTTTTAGGGAACCAGCCCCAGCATTTT
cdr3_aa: CASSPVLGNQPQHF

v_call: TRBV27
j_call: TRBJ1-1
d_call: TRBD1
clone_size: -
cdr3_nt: TGTGCCAGCAGTTTCATTACAGGGGACTTCCTCGCTGAAGCTTTCTTT
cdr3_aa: CASSFITGDFLAEAFF

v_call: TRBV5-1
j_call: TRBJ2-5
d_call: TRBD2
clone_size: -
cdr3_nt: TGCGCCAGCAGTTCCGGACTAGCGGGATCAGTGGAGACCCAGTACTTC
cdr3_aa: CASSSGLAGSVETQYF

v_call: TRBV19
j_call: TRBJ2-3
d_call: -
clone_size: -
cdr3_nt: TGTGCCAGTAGTCGAGACGTCGGTGGCACAGATACGCAGTATTTT
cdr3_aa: CASSRDVGGTDTQYF

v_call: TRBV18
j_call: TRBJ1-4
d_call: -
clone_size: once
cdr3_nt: TGTGCCAGCTCACCACGGGGGCAAAGGAATGAAAAACTGTTTTTT
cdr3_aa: CASSPRGQRNEKLFF

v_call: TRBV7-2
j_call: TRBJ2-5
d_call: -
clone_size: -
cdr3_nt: TGTGCCGGGGGAGAGGAGACCCAGTACTTC
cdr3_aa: CAGGEETQYF

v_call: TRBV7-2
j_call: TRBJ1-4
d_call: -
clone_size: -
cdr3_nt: TGTGCCAGCAGCCCTACCGGGCAGCCCGGGCTAGGAGAAAAACTGTTTTTT
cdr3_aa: CASSPTGQPGLGEKLFF

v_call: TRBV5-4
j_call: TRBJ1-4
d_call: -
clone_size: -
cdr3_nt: TGTGCCAGCAGCTTAGGACAGTCCAATAATGAAAAACTGTTTTTT
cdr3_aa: CASSLGQSNNEKLFF

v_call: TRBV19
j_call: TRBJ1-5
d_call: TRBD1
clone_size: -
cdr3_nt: TGTGCCAGTAGTATAAAAGGGACAGCGGGCGGGGGTCAGCCCCAGCATTTT
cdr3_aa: CASSIKGTAGGGQPQHF

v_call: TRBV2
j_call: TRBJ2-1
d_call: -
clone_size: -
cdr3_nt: TGTGCCAGCAGTGAAGTCTGGACTCCGAACGACAATGAGCAGTTCTTC
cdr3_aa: CASSEVWTPNDNEQFF

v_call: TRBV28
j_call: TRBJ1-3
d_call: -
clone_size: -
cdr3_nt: TGTGCCAGCAGTTTTGTAAGTCCCGGAAACACCATATATTTT
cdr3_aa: CASSFVSPGNTIYF

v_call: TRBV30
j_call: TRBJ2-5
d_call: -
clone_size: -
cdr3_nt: TGTGCCTGGAGGGGGTGGGGATTTGGGGAGACCCAGTACTTC
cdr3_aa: CAWRGWGFGETQYF

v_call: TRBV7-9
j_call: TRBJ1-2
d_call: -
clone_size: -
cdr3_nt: TGTGCCAGCAGCCGCGATTGGGGCTACACCTTC
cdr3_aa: CASSRDWGYTF

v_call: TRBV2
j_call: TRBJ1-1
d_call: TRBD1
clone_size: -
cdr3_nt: TGTGCCAGCAGGGAATACTTCGTGGGACAGGGAATCCTTTTTCAAGCTTTCTTT
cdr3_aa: CASREYFVGQGILFQAFF

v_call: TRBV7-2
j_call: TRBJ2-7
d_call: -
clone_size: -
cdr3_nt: TGTGCCAGCAGCTCCCACTCCCTTCCGGTGACTGACCGGGAGCAGTACTTC
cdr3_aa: CASSSHSLPVTDREQYF

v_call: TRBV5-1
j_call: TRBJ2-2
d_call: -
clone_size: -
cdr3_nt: TGCGCCAGCTCCATGACCGGACAGACCGGGGAGCTGTTTTTT
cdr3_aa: CASSMTGQTGELFF

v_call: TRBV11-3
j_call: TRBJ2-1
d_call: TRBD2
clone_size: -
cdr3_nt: TGTGCCAGCAGCTTCGTGGGGGGACCTAGCGGCAATGAGCAGTTCTTC
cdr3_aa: CASSFVGGPSGNEQFF

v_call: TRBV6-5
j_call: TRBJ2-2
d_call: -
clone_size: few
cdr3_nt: TGTGCCAGCTCGTCGAGTCAGGGAGGCACCGGGGAGCTGTTTTTT
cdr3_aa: CASSSSQGGTGELFF

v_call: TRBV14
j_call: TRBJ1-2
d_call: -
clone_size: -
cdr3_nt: TGTGCCAGCCAAAACTCCTGTAACTATGGCTACACCTTC
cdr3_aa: CASQNSCNYGYTF

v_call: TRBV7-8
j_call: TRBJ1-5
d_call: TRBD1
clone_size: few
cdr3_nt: TGTGCCAGCAGCTTAGGGGGGACAGGGGGAAATAGGGCCCAGCATTTT
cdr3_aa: CASSLGGTGGNRAQHF

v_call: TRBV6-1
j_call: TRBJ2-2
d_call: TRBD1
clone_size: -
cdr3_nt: TGTGCCAGCGGAAAGACAGGGGCCAACACCGGGGAGCTGTTTTTT
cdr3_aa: CASGKTGANTGELFF

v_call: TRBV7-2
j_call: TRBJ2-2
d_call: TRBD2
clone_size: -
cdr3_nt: TGTGCCAGCAGCTTATATCGCGGGGGGGCAAGGACCGGGGAGCTGTTTTTT
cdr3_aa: CASSLYRGGARTGELFF

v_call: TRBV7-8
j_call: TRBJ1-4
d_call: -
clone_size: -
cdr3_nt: TGTGCCAGCAGCTTACAGACAGCCGCTAATGAAAAACTGTTTTTT
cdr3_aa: CASSLQTAANEKLFF

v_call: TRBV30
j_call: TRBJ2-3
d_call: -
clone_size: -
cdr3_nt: TGTGCCTGGAGGACAGCGGGTGGGCAGGGAGCGCAGTATTTT
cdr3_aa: CAWRTAGGQGAQYF

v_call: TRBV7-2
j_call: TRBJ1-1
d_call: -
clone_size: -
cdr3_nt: TGTGCCAGCAGCGAGCAGGGGCGCCGTGAAGCTTTCTTT
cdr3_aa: CASSEQGRREAFF

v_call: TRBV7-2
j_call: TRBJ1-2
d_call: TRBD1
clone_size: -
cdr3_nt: TGTGCCAGCAGCTCTAACCCTAGGACAGGGCACTCGTATGGCTACACCTTC
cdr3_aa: CASSSNPRTGHSYGYTF